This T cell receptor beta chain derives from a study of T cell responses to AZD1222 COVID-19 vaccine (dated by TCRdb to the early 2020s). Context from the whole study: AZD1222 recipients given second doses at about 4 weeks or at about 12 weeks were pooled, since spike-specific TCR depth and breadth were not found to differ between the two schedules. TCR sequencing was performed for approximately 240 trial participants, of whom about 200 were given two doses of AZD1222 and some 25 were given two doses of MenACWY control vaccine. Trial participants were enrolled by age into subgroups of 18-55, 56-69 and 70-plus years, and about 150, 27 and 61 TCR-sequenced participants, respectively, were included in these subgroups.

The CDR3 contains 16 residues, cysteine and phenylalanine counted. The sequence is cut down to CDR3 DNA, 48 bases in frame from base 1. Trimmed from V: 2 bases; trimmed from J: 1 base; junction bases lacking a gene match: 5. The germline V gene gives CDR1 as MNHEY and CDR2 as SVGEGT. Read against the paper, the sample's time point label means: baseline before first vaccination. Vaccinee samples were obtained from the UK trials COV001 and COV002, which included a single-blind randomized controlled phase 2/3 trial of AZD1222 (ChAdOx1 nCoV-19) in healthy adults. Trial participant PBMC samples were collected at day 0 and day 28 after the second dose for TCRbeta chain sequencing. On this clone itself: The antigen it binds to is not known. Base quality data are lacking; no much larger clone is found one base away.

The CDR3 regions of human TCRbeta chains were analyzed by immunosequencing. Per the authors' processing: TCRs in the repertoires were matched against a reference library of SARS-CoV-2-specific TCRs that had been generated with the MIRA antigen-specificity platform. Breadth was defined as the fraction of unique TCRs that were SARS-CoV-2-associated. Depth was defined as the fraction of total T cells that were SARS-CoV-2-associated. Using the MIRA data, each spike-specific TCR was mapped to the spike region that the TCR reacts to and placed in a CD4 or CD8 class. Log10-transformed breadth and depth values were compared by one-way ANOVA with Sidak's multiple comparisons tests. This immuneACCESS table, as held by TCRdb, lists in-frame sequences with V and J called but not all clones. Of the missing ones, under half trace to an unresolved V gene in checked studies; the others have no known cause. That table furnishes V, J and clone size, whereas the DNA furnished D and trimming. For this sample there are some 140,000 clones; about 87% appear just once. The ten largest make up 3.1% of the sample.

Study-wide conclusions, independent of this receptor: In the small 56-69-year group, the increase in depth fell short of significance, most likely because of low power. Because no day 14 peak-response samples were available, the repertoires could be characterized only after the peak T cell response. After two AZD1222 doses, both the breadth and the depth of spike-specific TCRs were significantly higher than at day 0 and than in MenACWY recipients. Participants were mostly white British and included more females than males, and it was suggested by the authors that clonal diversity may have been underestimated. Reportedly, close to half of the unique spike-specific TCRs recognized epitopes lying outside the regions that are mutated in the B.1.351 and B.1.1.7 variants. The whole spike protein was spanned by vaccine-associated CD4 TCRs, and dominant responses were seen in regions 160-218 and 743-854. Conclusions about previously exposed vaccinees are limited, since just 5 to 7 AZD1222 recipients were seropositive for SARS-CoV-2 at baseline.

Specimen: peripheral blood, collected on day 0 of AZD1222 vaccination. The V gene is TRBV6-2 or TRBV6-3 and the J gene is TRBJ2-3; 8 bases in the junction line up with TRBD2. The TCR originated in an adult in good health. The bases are TGTGCCAGCAGTTACCCTAGCGGGCCCGGCACAGATACGCAGTATTTT. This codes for CASSYPSGPGTDTQYF.